The present entry profiles one T cell receptor (beta chain) with its context. Exposed enrollees encountered a COVID-19 case at some point within 2 weeks before study entry. These data belong to a study of blood T cell repertoires in COVID-19. Overall study context: Some COVID-19 samples were acute and others convalescent; all came from the United States, Italy and Spain. Nucleic acid was either cDNA or gDNA, and it came from T cells, B-cell-depleted T cells, or PBMCs.

Trimming removed 2 bases at V and 1 base at J, with 8 bases between. Germline V lookup: CDR1 MNHEY, CDR2 SVGAGI. This CDR3 region has 15 residues. Only in-frame clones appear in the TCRdb table, and some are missing; sequencing was by immunoSEQ multiplex PCR. The sample contains 430,000 or so clones, around nine tenths of which appear only once. The specimen was PBMCs or T cells enriched from blood (not recorded which). The TCR sequence derives from a woman younger than 30 who had been exposed to COVID-19. This chain connects TRBV6-5 to TRBJ2-2; D is perhaps TRBD1 (5 bases). The CDR3 protein is CASSYVRENTGELFF. In nucleotides, the CDR3 is TGTGCCAGCAGTTACGTCAGGGAGAACACCGGGGAGCTGTTTTTT.